One and the same sample provided the 5 T cell receptor beta chains below, sequenced in a study of T cell repertoires in cytomegalovirus infection. TCRdb re-derived calls from the reads in MiXCR, one entry per CDR3 protein. The sample shows approximately 260,000 distinct CDR3 sequences, about 18% of them seen only once. The sample comprised CD8+ T cells from PBMCs. Receptors originate from a human donor in good health (CMV status not recorded). Some clones in this sample may be carry-over from other donors' samples.

Many counts were recorded for this clonotype. The chain employs TRBV7-2 and TRBJ2-7, with unresolved D. V lost 2 bases, J lost 4 bases, and 21 bases lay in between. The CDR3 is made up of 17 amino acids. Germline-derived CDR1 and CDR2 are SGHTA and FQGNSA. The chain's CDR3 is CASSLMIPVSSLYEQYF. Written as DNA, the CDR3 is TGTGCCAGCAGCTTAATGATACCCGTTTCTTCTCTTTACGAGCAGTACTTC.

A note on this clonotype: At one boundary the junction diverges from the germline segment, which might be a read error. V is TRBV4-1 and J is TRBJ2-7; 8 nucleotides line up with TRBD1. The CDR3 covers 15 residues. Germline CDR1 MGHRA, CDR2 YSYEKL. Here the CDR3 DNA reads TGTGCCAGCAGCCAACTGACAGGGGCCACCTACGAGCAGTACTTC. Its protein product is CASSQLTGATYEQYF.

The chain joins TRBV20-1 to TRBJ2-3; D gene ambiguous. In germline, CDR1 is DFQATT, CDR2 SNEGSKA (reference sequence). The CDR3 runs to 11 residues. The V end was cut by 6 bases, the J end by 5 bases, with 9 bases between. CDR3 nucleotide sequence: TGCAGTGCCCCCCTGGTAGATACGCAGTATTTT. This translates into CSAPLVDTQYF.

This clonotype was found many times. This chain connects TRBV7-9 to TRBJ1-1; D is possibly TRBD1 (5 bases). Germline CDR1 is SEHNR and CDR2 is FQNEAQ (reference sequence). The CDR3 is made up of 12 amino acids. V was clipped by 4 bases and J by 5 bases, with 8 bases between them. DNA for the CDR3: TGTGCCAGCAGCTCGTCAGGGACTGAAGCTTTCTTT. Protein: CASSSSGTEAFF.

This clonotype has ten or more counts. The genes are TRBV20-1 and TRBJ1-5; weak D call: TRBD1 (5 bases). The CDR3 loop spans 15 amino acids. From germline, CDR1 is DFQATT and CDR2 SNEGSKA (reference sequence). V was pared by 1 base and J by 0 bases, with 10 bases between. Written as DNA, the CDR3 is TGCAGTGCTAGAGGGCCGACAGATAGCAATCAGCCCCAGCATTTT. It specifies CSARGPTDSNQPQHF.